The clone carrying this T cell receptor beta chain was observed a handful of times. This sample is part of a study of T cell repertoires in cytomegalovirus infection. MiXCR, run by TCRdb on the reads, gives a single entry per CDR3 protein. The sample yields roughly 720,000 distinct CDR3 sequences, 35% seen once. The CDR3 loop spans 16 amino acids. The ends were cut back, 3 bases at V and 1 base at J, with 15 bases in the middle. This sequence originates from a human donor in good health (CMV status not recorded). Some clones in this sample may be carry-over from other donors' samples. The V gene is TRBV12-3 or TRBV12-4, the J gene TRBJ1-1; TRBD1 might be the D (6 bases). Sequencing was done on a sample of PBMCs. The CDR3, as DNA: TGTGCCAGCAGTTTCGGTGGGGGCGCGGGGAACACTGAAGCTTTCTTT. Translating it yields CASSFGGGAGNTEAFF.